The entry below gives a single TCR beta chain sequence along with its context. The antigen is not known. The CDR3 spans 13 residues. CDR1 SGDLS and CDR2 YYNGEE come from the germline V gene. V was cut by 4 bases and J by 9 bases, with 16 bases left in between. The sample originates from a study of shared clonotypes between healthy human individuals. Whole-study findings and limits: Around 5% of naive CD4 clonotypes were shared across four donors. Inspection by rarefaction showed sorted-subset sequencing to be incomplete despite large depth.

The method was immunoSEQ multiplex PCR; TCRdb's version includes in-frame clones alone and lacks a portion of them. The sample includes 2 million to 2.5 million clones, roughly 93% of them seen just once. Study donors comprised healthy, HIV-negative adults devoid of recent acute infection or vaccination. The investigators split CD4+ cells into a CD45RA+ naive subset and a CD45RA-negative memory subset. The source of this sequence is a young man in good health. Some clones in this sample may be carry-over from other donors' samples. The sample consisted of naive CD4+ T cells from PBMCs. The subset denotes: CD45RA+ positively selected. V usage is TRBV9 and J usage is TRBJ1-2; D perhaps matches TRBD1 (5 bases). The DNA for the CDR3 is TGTGCCAGCAGCAAAGGCCCCGGGGCGAGCTACACCTTC. This gives the protein CASSKGPGASYTF.